Shown below are 23 T cell receptor beta chains from a single sample sequenced in a study of cytomegalovirus exposure and HLA in healthy donors. PCR used 60 Vbeta primers and 13 Jbeta primers. Profiling relied on immunoSEQ multiplex PCR, and the TCRdb table lists in-frame clones only, not all of them. Among around 240,000 clones listed, 82% were seen once. Specimen: PBMCs. The receptors stem from a woman aged 40-49 years in good health and CMV-seropositive.

This clone occurred once. The genes are TRBV19 and TRBJ1-1, with D perhaps matching TRBD1 (6 bases). Germline V CDR1 and CDR2: LNHDA, SQIVND (reference sequence). V was shortened by 10 bases and J by 8 bases, with 26 bases between the two germline ends. CDR3 size: 15 residues. The CDR3 DNA sequence: TGTGCCACCAACGGTCCAGGGGACGGCCGGATGGAAGCTTTCTTT. Translated: CATNGPGDGRMEAFF.

The chain couples TRBV3-2 to TRBJ2-7; TRBD1 is taken as the D call from the table, unchecked against the DNA. TRBV3-2 is tagged as a pseudogene. The CDR3 runs 9 residues. The CDR3 loop reads CAPTYEQYF. CDR3 coding DNA: TGTGCCCCCACCTACGAGCAGTACTTC.

The chain uses TRBV29-1 and TRBJ1-2; tentatively, D is TRBD1 (5 bases). Germline assignment: CDR1 SQVTM and CDR2 ANQGSEA. The CDR3 contains 14 residues. Trimming removed 7 bases from V and 4 bases from J, with 19 bases in between. The chain's CDR3 is CSAFTAAGVYGYTF. In nucleotides, the CDR3 is TGCAGCGCCTTCACCGCAGCGGGGGTCTATGGCTACACCTTC.

The V gene is TRBV7-2, the J gene TRBJ1-2; TRBD1 agrees at 7 bases. CDR3 size: 13 residues. Germline V gene data show CDR1 as SGHTA and CDR2 as FQGNSA. The ends lost 1 base at V and 6 bases at J; junction bases unmatched: 2. CDR3 sequence (DNA): TGTGCCAGCAGCTTAGGGCAGGGGGATGGCTACACCTTC. Its protein is CASSLGQGDGYTF.

V usage is TRBV7-2 and J usage is TRBJ1-1, with D unclear. Trimming pared 1 base from V and 1 base from J, leaving 10 bases between. Germline CDR1 is SGHTA and CDR2 is FQGNSA. CDR3 length equals 15 residues. CDR3 protein: CASSLELAWNTEAFF. The CDR3 DNA sequence: TGTGCCAGCAGCTTAGAGCTCGCTTGGAACACTGAAGCTTTCTTT.

V is TRBV4-2 and J is TRBJ1-2; D is undetermined. In germline, CDR1 is LGHNA, CDR2 YNFKEQ. The CDR3 length is 13 residues. Trimming took 0 bases from V and 3 from J, leaving 5 bases between them. In DNA form, the CDR3 reads TGTGCCAGCAGCCAAGAATCGTACTATGGCTACACCTTC. Translation gives CASSQESYYGYTF.

This chain uses TRBV13 with TRBJ2-7, with TRBD2 matching 9 bases. Germline CDR1 is PRHDT and CDR2 is FYEKMQ (reference sequence). V lost 1 base and J lost 4; bases outside the gene matches: 5. CDR3 length: 15 residues. CDR3 protein: CASSLVATSGYEQYF. CDR3 coding DNA: TGTGCCAGCAGCTTAGTGGCGACTAGCGGTTACGAGCAGTACTTC.

The chain links TRBV5-1 to TRBJ1-2; 7 positions match TRBD1. This CDR3 has 14 amino acids. CDR1 is SGHRS and CDR2 is YFSETQ in the germline V gene. The J segment lost 5 bases and the V segment lost 4 bases, leaving 8 bases of the junction unmatched. The CDR3 bases are TGCGCCAGCAGCCCCCGGACAGGTTCTTATGGCTACACCTTC. Amino acids: CASSPRTGSYGYTF.

To note about this clone: Mismatch with germline at one junction end may stem from a read error. The V and J genes are TRBV7-7 and TRBJ2-2, with TRBD2 matching 8 bases. The CDR3 has 15 amino acids. In germline, CDR1 is SSHAT, CDR2 FNYEAQ (reference sequence). CDR3 sequence (DNA): TGTGCTAGCAGCTTAGCCGGGAGGGCCACCGGGGAGCTGTTTTTT. This encodes CASSLAGRATGELFF.

The genes are TRBV6-1 and TRBJ2-3; TRBD2 aligns across 11 bases. Germline V gene lookup returns CDR1 MNHNS and CDR2 SASEGT. J was trimmed by 4 bases and V by 0 bases; bases with no gene match: 3. This CDR3 is 16 amino acids long. The DNA of the CDR3 is TGTGCCAGCAGTGAAGCAGAACTAGCGGGGGCAGATACGCAGTATTTT. Translation gives CASSEAELAGADTQYF.

The J gene is TRBJ2-1, the V gene TRBV6-5; perhaps TRBD2 as D (5 bases). The V gene lost 2 bases and the J gene lost 9 bases, with 14 bases spanning the gap. Looked up from germline, CDR1 is MNHEY and CDR2 is SVGAGI. The CDR3 is 14 residues long. The DNA of the CDR3 is TGTGCCAGCAGTTACGAGGTGGCTGGGAGTGAGCAGTTCTTC. As protein: CASSYEVAGSEQFF.

The V and J genes are TRBV19 and TRBJ1-1; 8 bases line up with TRBD1. The CDR3 totals 15 residues. J gave up 5 bases and V 7 bases, and 12 bases lay outside the gene matches. Germline V CDR1 and CDR2: LNHDA, SQIVND (reference sequence). This CDR3 reads CASMQGAGFLTEAFF. CDR3 coding DNA: TGTGCCAGTATGCAGGGGGCAGGTTTTTTAACTGAAGCTTTCTTT.

This chain joins TRBV7-3 and TRBJ1-1; D perhaps matches TRBD1 (6 bases). V lost 2 bases and J 1 base, leaving 11 bases between the germline ends. Germline V CDR1 and CDR2: SGHTA, FQGTGA. CDR3 length: 15 amino acids. CDR3 in amino acids: CASSLQGRGNTEAFF. Written as DNA, the CDR3 is TGTGCCAGCAGCTTACAGGGGCGCGGGAACACTGAAGCTTTCTTT.

The rearrangement joins TRBV11-2 to TRBJ1-2; D might be TRBD1 (5 bases). The V end was cut by 0 bases, the J end by 8 bases, with 19 bases between. The CDR3 runs 16 residues. Germline lookup yields CDR1 SGHAT and CDR2 FQNNGV. The CDR3 here is CASSLDTGGVLGGYTF. The DNA for the CDR3 is TGTGCCAGCAGCTTAGATACCGGGGGGGTCTTGGGAGGCTACACCTTC. Based on the CDR3 plus reference TRBV11-2 and TRBJ1-2, the full variable domain is EAGVAQSPRYKIIEKRQSVAFWCNPISGHATLYWYQQILGQGPKLLIQFQNNGVVDDSQLPKDRFSAERLKGVDSTLKIQPAKLEDSAVYLCASSLDTGGVLGGYTFGSGTRLTVV.

J is TRBJ2-7 and V is TRBV7-2, with 11 bases identical to TRBD1. This CDR3 spans 16 amino acids. J gave up 5 bases and V 7 bases, and 13 bases lay outside the gene matches. Looked up from germline, CDR1 is SGHTA and CDR2 is FQGNSA. The chain's CDR3 is CASTSQLGQGADEQYF. For the CDR3, the DNA is TGTGCCAGCACCTCTCAGCTCGGACAGGGGGCCGACGAGCAGTACTTC.

This sequence joins TRBV6-5 and TRBJ1-2; 10 positions agree with TRBD1. The CDR3 totals 13 residues. Per the germline V gene, CDR1 is MNHEY and CDR2 is SVGAGI. The trim removed 8 bases at V and 4 bases at J, leaving 4 bases unmatched. Written as DNA, the CDR3 is TGTGCCAGCCAGGACAGGGGGTCCTATGGCTACACCTTC. It encodes CASQDRGSYGYTF.

The rearrangement joins TRBV19 to TRBJ1-2, with 7 bases matching TRBD1. The V gene end was trimmed by 4 bases and the J gene end by 0 bases; junction bases not matched to a gene: 2. Germline values: CDR1 LNHDA, CDR2 SQIVND (reference sequence). The CDR3 contains 14 residues. CDR3 nucleotide sequence: TGTGCCAGTAGTAGGGGACAGCCTAACTATGGCTACACCTTC. This codes for CASSRGQPNYGYTF.

CDR3 protein: CASSQDRVGWQPQHF. Here the CDR3 DNA reads TGCGCCAGCAGCCAAGACAGGGTGGGATGGCAGCCCCAGCATTTT. The V and J genes are TRBV4-1 and TRBJ1-5; D may be TRBD1 (5 bases). This CDR3 comprises 15 residues. V was clipped by 0 bases and J by 7 bases, with 13 bases between them. Germline CDR1 and CDR2: MGHRA and YSYEKL.

This chain joins TRBV5-6 and TRBJ2-7; TRBD2 might be the D (6 bases). There are 14 residues in the CDR3. Germline V gene data show CDR1 as SGHDT and CDR2 as YYEEEE. With 2 bases removed from V and 2 bases from J, the gap between germline ends came to 11 bases. This CDR3 reads CASSFRDSAYEQYF. The CDR3 DNA sequence: TGTGCCAGCAGCTTCCGGGACTCAGCCTACGAGCAGTACTTC.

This chain connects TRBV6-5 to TRBJ1-2; TRBD1 aligns across 11 bases. The germline gives CDR1 MNHEY, CDR2 SVGAGI. This CDR3 is built from 14 residues. V lost 7 bases to trimming and J lost 7 bases; unmatched junction nucleotides: 8. CDR3 sequence reads: CASIGQGAVVGYTF. The CDR3 coding sequence is TGTGCCAGCATCGGACAGGGGGCAGTAGTTGGCTACACCTTC.

The rearrangement uses TRBV5-4 and TRBJ2-1; tentative D call: TRBD2 (6 bases). Looked up from germline, CDR1 is SGHNT and CDR2 is YYREEE (reference sequence). The germline V and J ends were trimmed by 4 bases and 8 bases, with 22 bases remaining between them. The CDR3 has 16 amino acids. CDR3 sequence (DNA): TGTGCCAGCAGCCCCGGAAGGGACTCCCAGAGGGATGAGCAGTTCTTC. It translates to CASSPGRDSQRDEQFF.

The genes are TRBV30 and TRBJ2-1; 11 positions agree with TRBD2. In germline, CDR1 is GTSNPN, CDR2 SVGIG (reference sequence). With 3 bases clipped from V and 5 bases from J, the junction kept 9 bases outside the gene matches. CDR3 size: 16 residues. The CDR3 loop reads CAWSPTLAGEDNEQFF. Written as DNA, the CDR3 is TGTGCCTGGAGCCCCACACTAGCGGGGGAGGACAATGAGCAGTTCTTC.

The chain couples TRBV4-1 to TRBJ2-7, with 12 bases identical to TRBD2. Germline V gene data show CDR1 as MGHRA and CDR2 as YSYEKL. V trimming: 4 bases; J trimming: 2 bases; junction bases outside the gene matches: 3. CDR3 length equals 15 residues. The CDR3 protein is CASSPRLAGAYEQYF. DNA of the CDR3: TGCGCCAGCAGCCCCCGACTAGCGGGAGCCTACGAGCAGTACTTC.